Listed here are 21 T cell receptor beta chains from one sample, sequenced in a study of T cells in Graves' hyperthyroidism and ophthalmopathy. RNA transcripts yielded amplified TCR beta CDR3 regions. The TCR CDR3 was amplified in a first-round RT-PCR using the HTBI primer set. TCRdb reprocessed the multiplex PCR reads with MiXCR, giving one entry per CDR3 protein. Among about half a million distinct CDR3 sequences listed, 22% were seen once. The sequenced sample consisted of blood. The receptors here all came from a woman aged 70-85 years with Graves' ophthalmopathy.

This clonotype occurred a few times. J is TRBJ2-5 and V is TRBV6-1; the D is unclear. CDR1 is MNHNS and CDR2 is SASEGT in the germline V gene. The V end was cut by 4 bases, the J end by 1 base, with 10 bases between. The CDR3 spans 14 residues. The DNA of the CDR3 is TGTGCCAGCAGTGTGACTCCCACCCAAGAGACCCAGTACTTC. This encodes CASSVTPTQETQYF.

This clonotype was counted between two and nine times. The chain carries TRBV24-1 and TRBJ2-2; D ambiguous. With 5 bases removed from V and 5 bases from J, the gap between germline ends came to 11 bases. The CDR3 length is 14 residues. Per germline, CDR1 KGHDR and CDR2 SFDVKD. The CDR3 protein is CATSVSRRTGELFF. The CDR3 DNA sequence: TGTGCCACCAGTGTCTCGCGTCGGACCGGGGAGCTGTTTTTT.

This clonotype showed up just a few times. The germline gene is not matched at one end of the junction; a read error may be the cause. The J gene is TRBJ2-7, the V gene TRBV7-8, with D hard to call. The germline V gene encodes CDR1 SGHVS and CDR2 FQNEAQ. This CDR3 region has 12 residues. The CDR3 DNA reads as TGCGCCAGCAGCTTACAGCCCTACGAGCAGTACTTC. Translating it yields CASSLQPYEQYF.

The J gene is TRBJ2-7, the V gene TRBV7-8, with 11 bases that match TRBD2. In germline, CDR1 is SGHVS, CDR2 FQNEAQ. V shed 5 bases and J 1 base; nucleotides not matched to a gene: 4. This CDR3 has 15 residues. In DNA, the CDR3 is TGTGCCAGCAGCCCACGACTAGCGGGATCCTACGAGCAGTACTTC. It yields the protein CASSPRLAGSYEQYF.

This chain uses TRBV7-9 with TRBJ2-1; 10 positions agree with TRBD2. CDR1 is SEHNR, CDR2 FQNEAQ, per germline (reference sequence). Trimming cost V 5 bases and J 8 bases; bases outside gene matches: 12. CDR3 length: 16 residues. The chain's CDR3 is CASSPLGSGRLYEQFF. CDR3 DNA sequence: TGTGCCAGCAGCCCCCTCGGTAGCGGGAGGCTGTATGAGCAGTTCTTC.

The chain uses TRBV20-1 and TRBJ1-2; a possible D gene is TRBD1 (6 bases). CDR1 and CDR2 from the germline V gene are DFQATT and SNEGSKA (reference sequence). This CDR3 is 14 amino acids long. V dropped 6 bases and J dropped 2 bases, with 16 bases sitting between them. CDR3 nucleotide sequence: TGCAGTGCACTCATAAGGGGGATGAACTATGGCTACACCTTC. Translating it yields CSALIRGMNYGYTF.

Many counts were recorded for this clonotype. The V gene is TRBV30, the J gene TRBJ1-5; no clear D gene. V was cut by 0 bases and J by 0 bases, with 3 bases left in between. This CDR3 spans 13 amino acids. Germline CDR1 reads GTSNPN; CDR2 reads SVGIG (reference sequence). The CDR3 DNA is TGTGCCTGGAGTGTACGTAGCAATCAGCCCCAGCATTTT. Residues: CAWSVRSNQPQHF. Full variable domain (rest looked up from reference TRBV30 and TRBJ1-5): SQTIHQWPATLVQPVGSPLSLECTVEGTSNPNLYWYRQAAGRGLQLLFYSVGIGQISSEVPQNLSASRPQDRQFILSSKKLLLSDSGFYLCAWSVRSNQPQHFGDGTRLSIL.

This clonotype was seen just once. The junction departs from the called germline gene at one end, perhaps through a read error. The chain combines TRBV6-1 with TRBJ2-7; D call uncertain. Germline V gene data show CDR1 as MNHNS and CDR2 as SASEGT. This CDR3 region has 12 residues. The CDR3 DNA reads as TGTGCCAGCAGTGAAGACTCCTACGTGCAGTACTTC. It specifies CASSEDSYVQYF.

The chain combines TRBV2 with TRBJ1-2, with 8 positions matching TRBD1. The CDR3 is 15 residues long. Germline CDR1 reads SNHLY; CDR2 reads FYNNEI. V lost 0 bases, J lost 4 bases, and 4 bases stayed unmatched. The CDR3 nucleotides are TGTGCCAGCAGTGAAGCCATGACAGGGGCCTATGGCTACACCTTC. This codes for CASSEAMTGAYGYTF.

In this sample, this clonotype turned up a few times. This chain uses TRBV20-1 with TRBJ1-3, with D unresolved. This CDR3 contains 14 residues. V was pared by 6 bases and J by 0 bases, with 12 bases between. CDR1 DFQATT and CDR2 SNEGSKA come from the germline V gene (reference sequence). In nucleotides, the CDR3 is TGCAGTGCAGCACAGCGCCTCTCTGGAAACACCATATATTTT. This sequence encodes CSAAQRLSGNTIYF.

This clonotype was counted many times. The chain uses TRBV12-3 or TRBV12-4 and TRBJ2-1; no definite D call. Trimming took 2 bases from V and 8 from J, leaving 4 bases between them. The CDR3 loop spans 11 amino acids. This CDR3 reads CASSLIHEQFF. The CDR3 DNA reads TGTGCCAGCAGTTTAATCCATGAGCAGTTCTTC.

Only a few counts were recorded for this clonotype. The CDR3 loop is CASSQGYGELFF. The CDR3, as DNA: TGTGCCAGCAGCCAGGGGTACGGGGAGCTGTTTTTT. This rearrangement joins TRBV7-3 to TRBJ2-2; TRBD1 is a possible D gene (6 bases). CDR1 is SGHTA, CDR2 FQGTGA, per germline. Trimming cost V 5 bases and J 7 bases, with 8 bases left between them. This CDR3 is built from 12 residues.

There are a few counts of this clonotype. This rearrangement joins TRBV15 to TRBJ2-1; 7 bases fit TRBD2. The CDR3 spans 12 residues. Trimming at V came to 10 bases and at J to 8 bases, leaving 8 bases not matched to a gene. Germline V CDR1 and CDR2: LNHNV, YYDKDF (reference sequence). CDR3 protein: CAIQVSGDEQFF. The CDR3 coding sequence is TGTGCCATCCAGGTCAGCGGGGATGAGCAGTTCTTC.

This clonotype came up a few times. This chain uses TRBV3-1 with TRBJ2-2; D call uncertain. The CDR3 totals 13 residues. V lost 3 bases and J lost 6, with 8 bases in between. Germline values: CDR1 LGHDT, CDR2 YNNKEL (reference sequence). The DNA of the CDR3 is TGTGCCAGCAGCCACAACCTTCCCGGGGAGCTGTTTTTT. Residues: CASSHNLPGELFF.

In its sample, this clonotype was seen many times. The chain employs TRBV28 and TRBJ2-7, with D possibly being TRBD2 (5 bases). Trimming took 10 bases from V and 3 from J, leaving 13 bases between them. Germline V gene lookup returns CDR1 MDHEN and CDR2 SYDVKM. This CDR3 comprises 12 residues. CDR3 DNA: TGTGCCACAAATGAGGGTAACTACGAGCAGTACTTC. It is translated as CATNEGNYEQYF.

In its sample, this clonotype was seen a few times. The rearrangement uses TRBV7-9 and TRBJ2-7; weak D call: TRBD1 (5 bases). The CDR3 covers 11 residues. CDR1 is SEHNR, CDR2 FQNEAQ, per germline (reference sequence). V shed 11 bases and J shed 6 bases, with 14 bases lying between them. CDR3 nucleotide sequence: TGTGCCCTAGGGTGGGGCGGCGAGCAGTACTTC. Translation gives CALGWGGEQYF.

The table lists this clonotype with many counts. The chain combines TRBV2 with TRBJ2-3, with TRBD2 identical over 10 bases. Germline values: CDR1 SNHLY, CDR2 FYNNEI. This CDR3 has 15 residues. V was clipped by 6 bases and J by 4 bases; unmatched bases: 7. CDR3: CASRNLAGVADTQYF. CDR3 in DNA: TGTGCCAGCAGGAATCTAGCGGGAGTTGCAGATACGCAGTATTTT.

V is TRBV24-1 and J is TRBJ2-5; TRBD2 is a possible D gene (6 bases). Germline CDR1 reads KGHDR; CDR2 reads SFDVKD. V lost 3 bases to trimming and J lost 0 bases, with 10 bases between them. CDR3 length equals 15 residues. The DNA for the CDR3 is TGTGCCACCAGTGATGCGGGACTGTACCAAGAGACCCAGTACTTC. This codes for CATSDAGLYQETQYF.

The rearrangement uses TRBV3-1 and TRBJ2-7; 8 bases are a match to TRBD2. The junction had 5 bases not matched to a gene; V was cut back by 1 base and J by 6 bases. CDR3 length: 14 residues. Germline V lookup: CDR1 LGHDT, CDR2 YNNKEL (reference sequence). CDR3 bases: TGTGCCAGCAGCCAAGGGGCGGGAGGCTGCGAGCAGTACTTC. It is translated as CASSQGAGGCEQYF.

The CDR3 loop is CSANWGGFYGYTF. Written as DNA, the CDR3 is TGCAGTGCTAATTGGGGGGGCTTCTATGGCTACACCTTC. The gene calls are TRBV20-1 and TRBJ1-2, with a tentative D call TRBD1 (6 bases). The CDR3 totals 13 residues. Germline assignment: CDR1 DFQATT and CDR2 SNEGSKA (reference sequence). Between the trimmed V and J ends, which lost 4 bases and 4 bases, there was a span of 13 bases.

The chain combines TRBV2 with TRBJ1-1, with D maybe TRBD1 (5 bases). This CDR3 has 12 amino acids. Germline V gene lookup returns CDR1 SNHLY and CDR2 FYNNEI. V shed 7 bases and J shed 6 bases, with 12 bases lying between them. The CDR3 here is CASKTGPPEAFF. DNA of the CDR3: TGTGCCAGCAAAACAGGTCCACCTGAAGCTTTCTTT.